This T cell receptor (beta chain) was retrieved from a study of blood T cell repertoires in COVID-19. For the study at large: The United States, Italy and Spain provided the acute and convalescent COVID-19 samples. PBMCs, B-cell-depleted T cells, or T cells were the source of the cDNA or gDNA that made up the material.

Some clones are missing from TCRdb's copy, which holds only in-frame ones; the method was immunoSEQ multiplex PCR. The repertoire holds some 500,000 clones, with around nine tenths as singletons. The junction had 3 bases not matched to a gene; V was cut back by 5 bases and J by 1 base. Looked up from germline, CDR1 is MRHNA and CDR2 is SNTAGT. This CDR3 comprises 14 residues. Across about two dozen US areas, participants ranged in age from 18 to 89 years. Recovery among Cohort 3 donors was established by two negative PCRs, clearance, or symptom resolution. This clonotype was sampled from a woman aged 40-49 years who had recovered from COVID-19. The chain carries TRBV6-4 and TRBJ2-3, with 7 bases matching TRBD2. The specimen sequenced was PBMCs or T cells enriched from blood (not recorded which). For the CDR3, the DNA is TGTGCCAGCAGTTGGGACTACCGCACAGATACGCAGTATTTT. This codes for CASSWDYRTDTQYF.